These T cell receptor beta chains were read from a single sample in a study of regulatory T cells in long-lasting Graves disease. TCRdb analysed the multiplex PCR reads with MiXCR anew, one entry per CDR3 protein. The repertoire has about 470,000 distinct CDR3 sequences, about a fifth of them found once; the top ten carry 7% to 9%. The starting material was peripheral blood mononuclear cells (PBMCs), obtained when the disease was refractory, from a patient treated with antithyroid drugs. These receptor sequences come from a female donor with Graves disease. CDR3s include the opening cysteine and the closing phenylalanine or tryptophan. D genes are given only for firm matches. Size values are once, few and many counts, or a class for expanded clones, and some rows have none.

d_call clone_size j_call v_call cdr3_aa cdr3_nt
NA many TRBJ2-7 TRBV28 CASSLSSGLYEQYF TGTGCCAGCAGTTTATCGTCCGGCTTGTACGAGCAGTACTTC
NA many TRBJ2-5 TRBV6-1 CASSEGYQETQYF TGTGCCAGCAGTGAAGGGTACCAAGAGACCCAGTACTTC
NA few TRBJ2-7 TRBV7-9 CASSLGPQVEQYF TGTGCCAGCAGCTTAGGACCCCAGGTCGAGCAGTACTTC
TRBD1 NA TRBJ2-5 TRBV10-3 CAISRTGKETQYF TGTGCCATCAGTCGGACAGGGAAAGAGACCCAGTACTTC
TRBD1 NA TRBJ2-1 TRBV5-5 CASRLPGQGYEQFF TGTGCCAGCAGGTTGCCGGGACAGGGTTATGAGCAGTTCTTC
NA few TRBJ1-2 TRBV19 CASSTSGAQNYGYTF TGTGCCAGTAGTACTTCAGGGGCGCAGAACTATGGCTACACCTTC
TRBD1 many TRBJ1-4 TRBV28 CASSPRQGTNEKLFF TGTGCCAGCAGCCCGCGACAGGGGACTAATGAAAAACTGTTTTTT
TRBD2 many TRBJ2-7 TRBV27 CASSFKAGGPRSYEQYF TGTGCCAGCAGTTTCAAAGCGGGAGGCCCTCGCTCCTACGAGCAGTACTTC
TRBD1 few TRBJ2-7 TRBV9 CASSAWAGQGPYEQYF TGTGCCAGCAGCGCCTGGGCGGGACAGGGCCCCTACGAGCAGTACTTC
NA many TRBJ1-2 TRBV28 CASSLGHLTYGYTF TGTGCCAGCAGTTTGGGACATCTAACCTATGGCTACACCTTC
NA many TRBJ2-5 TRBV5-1 CASSLVGGEETQYF TGCGCCAGCAGCTTGGTTGGCGGGGAAGAGACCCAGTACTTC
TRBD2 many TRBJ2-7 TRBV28 CASSFVAAGEAYEQYF TGTGCCAGCAGTTTTGTCGCTGCGGGGGAGGCCTACGAGCAGTACTTC
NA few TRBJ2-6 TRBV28 CASSPESSGANVLTF TGTGCCAGCAGCCCCGAAAGCTCTGGGGCCAACGTCCTGACTTTC
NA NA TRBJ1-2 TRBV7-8 CASSQSGGFNYGYTF TGCGCCAGCAGCCAAAGCGGGGGGTTTAACTATGGCTACACCTTC
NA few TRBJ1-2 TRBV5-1 CASSLVGVDGYTF TGCGCCAGCAGCCTGGTGGGGGTAGATGGCTACACCTTC
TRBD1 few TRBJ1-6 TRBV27 CASSLSTGTGSPLHF TGTGCCAGCAGTTTATCGACAGGGACAGGTTCACCCCTCCACTTT
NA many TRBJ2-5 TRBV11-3 CASSLDGEGLGQQETQYF TGTGCCAGCAGCTTAGACGGGGAGGGACTCGGACAGCAAGAGACCCAGTACTTC
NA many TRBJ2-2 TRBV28 CASRIQGSGGELFF TGTGCCAGCAGGATACAGGGATCTGGCGGGGAGCTGTTTTTT
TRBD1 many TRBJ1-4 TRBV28 CASSHYRGLDEKLFF TGTGCCAGCAGTCATTACAGGGGTTTGGATGAAAAACTGTTTTTT
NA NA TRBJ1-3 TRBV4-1 CASSQVVRGNINTIYF TGCGCCAGCAGCCAAGTGGTTCGAGGGAACATAAACACCATATATTTT
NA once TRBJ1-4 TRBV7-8 CASSSRLQASLFF TGTGCCAGCAGCTCACGACTACAAGCGTCACTGTTTTTT
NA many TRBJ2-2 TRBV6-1 CASRYTRNTGELFF TGTGCCAGCAGGTACACCCGTAACACCGGGGAGCTGTTTTTT
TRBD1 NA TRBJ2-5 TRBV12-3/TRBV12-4 CASSLGSPGQGFQETQYF TGTGCCAGCAGTTTAGGTTCCCCGGGACAGGGGTTTCAAGAGACCCAGTACTTC
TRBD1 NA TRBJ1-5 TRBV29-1 CSVEISGGGNQPQHF TGCAGCGTTGAAATCTCAGGGGGGGGCAATCAGCCCCAGCATTTT
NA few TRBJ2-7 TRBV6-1 CASSATRGPHPEQYF TGTGCCAGCAGTGCTACCAGGGGCCCCCATCCCGAGCAGTACTTC
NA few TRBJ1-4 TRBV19 CASSVSSREKLFF TGTGCCAGTAGTGTATCGTCTCGGGAAAAACTGTTTTTT
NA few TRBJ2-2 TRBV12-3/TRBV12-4 CASRGVTGELFF TGTGCCAGCAGAGGGGTCACCGGGGAGCTGTTTTTT
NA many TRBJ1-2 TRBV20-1 CSARDGGGEDYGYTF TGCAGTGCTAGAGATGGGGGAGGTGAGGACTATGGCTACACCTTC
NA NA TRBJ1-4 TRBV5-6 CASSAPGAVTNEKLFF TGTGCCAGCAGCGCCCCAGGGGCGGTTACTAATGAAAAACTGTTTTTT
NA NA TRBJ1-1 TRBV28 CASSPGLGTDAFF TGTGCCAGCAGTCCAGGGCTGGGCACTGACGCTTTCTTT
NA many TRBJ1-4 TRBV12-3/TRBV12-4 CASSSSWDEKLFF TGTGCCAGCAGTTCCTCCTGGGATGAAAAACTGTTTTTT
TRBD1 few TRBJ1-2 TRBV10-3 CAIRTGTGDNYGYTF TGTGCCATCAGAACCGGGACAGGGGATAACTATGGCTACACCTTC
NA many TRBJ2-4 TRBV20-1 CSAPKNIQYF TGCAGTGCTCCAAAGAACATTCAGTACTTC
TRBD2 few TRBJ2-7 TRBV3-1 CASSQDGGGVSYEQYF TGTGCCAGCAGCCAAGATGGCGGGGGAGTCTCCTACGAGCAGTACTTC
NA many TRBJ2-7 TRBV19 CASSKSGTYYEQYF TGTGCCAGTAGTAAATCCGGGACGTACTACGAGCAGTACTTC
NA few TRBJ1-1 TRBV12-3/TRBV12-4 CASAPSNRNTEAFF TGTGCCAGCGCTCCCTCCAACAGGAACACTGAAGCTTTCTTT